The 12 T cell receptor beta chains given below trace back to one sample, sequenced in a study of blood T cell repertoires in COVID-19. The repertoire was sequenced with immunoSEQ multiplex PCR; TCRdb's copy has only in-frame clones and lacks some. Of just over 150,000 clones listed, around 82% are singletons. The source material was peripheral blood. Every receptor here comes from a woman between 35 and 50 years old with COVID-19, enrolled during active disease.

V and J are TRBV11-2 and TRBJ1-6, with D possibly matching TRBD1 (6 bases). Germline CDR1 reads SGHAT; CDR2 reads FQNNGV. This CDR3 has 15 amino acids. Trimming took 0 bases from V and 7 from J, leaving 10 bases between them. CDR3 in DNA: TGTGCCAGCAGCTTAGATCCCAGGGGAAATTCACCCCTCCACTTT. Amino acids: CASSLDPRGNSPLHF.

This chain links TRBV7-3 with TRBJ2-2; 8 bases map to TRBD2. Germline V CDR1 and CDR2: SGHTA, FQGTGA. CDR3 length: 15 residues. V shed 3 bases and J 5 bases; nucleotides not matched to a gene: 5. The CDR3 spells CASSFSGSGTGELFF. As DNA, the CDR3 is TGTGCCAGCAGCTTCAGCGGGAGTGGAACCGGGGAGCTGTTTTTT.

The DNA for the CDR3 is TGTGCCAGCAGTTACTCGGGGGCGAACACTGAAGCTTTCTTT. This codes for CASSYSGANTEAFF. The chain links TRBV6-5 to TRBJ1-1; TRBD1 is a possible D gene (6 bases). Germline values: CDR1 MNHEY, CDR2 SVGAGI. Trimming removed 0 bases from V and 1 base from J, with 6 bases in between. This CDR3 is built from 14 residues.

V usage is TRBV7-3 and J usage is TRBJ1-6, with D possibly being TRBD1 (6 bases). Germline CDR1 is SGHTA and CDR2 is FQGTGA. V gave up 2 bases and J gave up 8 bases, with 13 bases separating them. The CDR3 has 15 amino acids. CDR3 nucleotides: TGTGCCAGCAGCTTATTTGGGACAAAGGATTCACCCCTCCACTTT. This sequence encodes CASSLFGTKDSPLHF. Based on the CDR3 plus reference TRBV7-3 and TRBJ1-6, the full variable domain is GAGVSQTPSNKVTEKGKYVELRCDPISGHTALYWYRQSLGQGPEFLIYFQGTGAADDSGLPNDRFFAVRPEGSVSTLKIQRTERGDSAVYLCASSLFGTKDSPLHFGNGTRLTVT.

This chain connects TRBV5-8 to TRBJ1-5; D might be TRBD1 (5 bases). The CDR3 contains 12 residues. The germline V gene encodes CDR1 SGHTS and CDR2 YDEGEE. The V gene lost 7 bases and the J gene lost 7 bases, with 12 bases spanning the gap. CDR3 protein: CASSRRGQPQHF. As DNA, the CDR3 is TGTGCCAGCTCTAGACGGGGGCAGCCCCAGCATTTT.

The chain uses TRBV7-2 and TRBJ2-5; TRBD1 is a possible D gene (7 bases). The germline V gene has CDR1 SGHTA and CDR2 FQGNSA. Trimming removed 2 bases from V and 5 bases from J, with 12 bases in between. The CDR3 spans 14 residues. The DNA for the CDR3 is TGTGCCAGCAGCTTACGACAGGGAGGCGAGACCCAGTACTTC. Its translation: CASSLRQGGETQYF. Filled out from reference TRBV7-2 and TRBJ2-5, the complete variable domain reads GAGVSQSPSNKVTEKGKDVELRCDPISGHTALYWYRQSLGQGLEFLIYFQGNSAPDKSGLPSDRFSAERTGGSVSTLTIQRTQQEDSAVYLCASSLRQGGETQYFGPGTRLLVL.

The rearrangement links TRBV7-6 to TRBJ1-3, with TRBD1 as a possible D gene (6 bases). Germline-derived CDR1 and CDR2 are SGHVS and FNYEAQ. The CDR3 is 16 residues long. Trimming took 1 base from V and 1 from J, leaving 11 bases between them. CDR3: CASSLVQGRSGNTIYF. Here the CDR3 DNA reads TGTGCCAGCAGCTTAGTACAGGGAAGGTCTGGAAACACCATATATTTT. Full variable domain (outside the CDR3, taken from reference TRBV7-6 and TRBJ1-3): GAGVSQSPRYKVTKRGQDVALRCDPISGHVSLYWYRQALGQGPEFLTYFNYEAQQDKSGLPNDRFSAERPEGSISTLTIQRTEQRDSAMYRCASSLVQGRSGNTIYFGEGSWLTVV.

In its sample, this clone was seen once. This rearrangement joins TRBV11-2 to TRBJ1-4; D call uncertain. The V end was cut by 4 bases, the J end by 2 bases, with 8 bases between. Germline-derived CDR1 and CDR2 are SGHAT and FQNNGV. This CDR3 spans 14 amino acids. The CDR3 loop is CASSSGSTNEKLFF. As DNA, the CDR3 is TGTGCCAGCAGCTCGGGGTCTACTAATGAAAAACTGTTTTTT.

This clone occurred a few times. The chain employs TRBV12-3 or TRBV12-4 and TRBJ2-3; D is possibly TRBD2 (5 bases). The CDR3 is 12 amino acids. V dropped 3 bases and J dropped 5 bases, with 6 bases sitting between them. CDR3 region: CASSFGIDTQYF. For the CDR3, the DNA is TGTGCCAGCAGTTTCGGGATAGATACGCAGTATTTT.

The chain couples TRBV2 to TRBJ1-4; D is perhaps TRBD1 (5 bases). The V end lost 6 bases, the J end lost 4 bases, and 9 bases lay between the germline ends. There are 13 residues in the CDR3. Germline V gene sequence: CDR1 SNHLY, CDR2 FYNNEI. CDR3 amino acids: CASRGGDNEKLFF. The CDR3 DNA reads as TGTGCCAGCAGGGGGGGGGATAATGAAAAACTGTTTTTT.

CDR3 DNA sequence: TGTGCCAGCACCCTTAGGGCGTCGATGTCGGGGGACACAGATACGCAGTATTTT. It codes for CASTLRASMSGDTDTQYF. The chain recombines TRBV2 with TRBJ2-3; tentative D call: TRBD2 (6 bases). Germline CDR1 SNHLY, CDR2 FYNNEI. The V and J ends lost 7 bases and 2 bases respectively, with 25 bases between them. This CDR3 is built from 18 residues. Drawing the rest from reference TRBV2 and TRBJ2-3, the complete variable domain is EPEVTQTPSHQVTQMGQEVILRCVPISNHLYFYWYRQILGQKVEFLVSFYNNEISEKSEIFDDQFSVERPDGSNFTLKIRSTKLEDSAMYFCASTLRASMSGDTDTQYFGPGTRLTVL.

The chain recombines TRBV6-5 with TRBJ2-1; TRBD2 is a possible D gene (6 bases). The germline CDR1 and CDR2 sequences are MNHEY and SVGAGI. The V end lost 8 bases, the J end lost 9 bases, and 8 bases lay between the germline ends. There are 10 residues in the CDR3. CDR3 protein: CASGGSEQFF. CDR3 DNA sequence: TGTGCCAGCGGAGGGAGTGAGCAGTTCTTC.